This T cell receptor (beta chain) is drawn from a study of T cells after yellow fever vaccination. Study details: Low-cell-number fractions were prepared with SMART-Seq v4 Ultra Low Input. General observations from the study: In post-booster samples, most primary-vaccination clones reappeared (96% CD4, roughly 88% CD8). Compared with primary, the secondary response was weaker and peaked at day 5, not 15.

Germline CDR1 is SEHNR and CDR2 is FQNEAQ (reference sequence). Trimming removed 5 bases at V and 8 bases at J, with 27 bases between. The CDR3 extends over 17 amino acids. Of note for this clonotype: Its matching antigen is unknown.

TCRdb re-called the 5' RACE reads through MiXCR, storing one row per CDR3 protein. This table has a few hundred thousand distinct CDR3 sequences, about 4.5% appearing once. The sequence derives from a man aged 18 to 30 who received the YFV17D yellow fever vaccine. The chain is built from TRBV7-9 and TRBJ1-2; maybe TRBD1 (5 bases). The sequences come from PBMCs, collected 15 days after the yellow fever booster vaccination. In DNA form, the CDR3 reads TGTGCCAGCAGCGCCTCGGCTTGGGACTCCCCTCGGAAGGGCTACACCTTC. The encoded protein is CASSASAWDSPRKGYTF.